This T cell receptor (beta chain) originates from a study of shared clonotypes between healthy human individuals. The healthy adult donors were HIV-negative and reported no recent acute infections or vaccinations. Trimming cost V 8 bases and J 4 bases, with 20 bases left between them. Germline lookup yields CDR1 MDHEN and CDR2 SYDVKM. This CDR3 spans 15 amino acids. The authors ran the assay at deep level. The assay was immunoSEQ multiplex PCR, and TCRdb's table has in-frame clones only and misses some. Here the sample spans about 2.4 million clones, over 85% being singletons. This receptor was identified in a man between 18 and 29 years old in good health. Some clones in this sample may be carry-over from other donors' samples. Sequencing was performed on naive CD4+ T cells from PBMCs. The subset denotes: CD45RA+ positively selected. This chain uses TRBV28 with TRBJ1-2; maybe TRBD1 (5 bases). CDR3 in amino acids: CASETQGAPFYGYTF. CDR3 nucleotides: TGTGCCAGCGAAACCCAGGGTGCGCCCTTCTATGGCTACACCTTC.